Sequencing of this T cell receptor beta chain was carried out in a study of memory CD4+ T cells and cytomegalovirus serostatus. Broader study findings: The CMV-associated TCR signature appears largely within the CD4+ memory repertoire. CD4+ memory repertoires contained about two fifths of the roughly 160 reported CMV TCRbeta sequences.

Concerning this clone: Its antigen is unknown.

This CDR3 spans 11 amino acids. Germline V gives CDR1 DFQATT, CDR2 SNEGSKA (reference sequence). V was pared by 1 base and J by 10 bases, with 10 bases between. Authors' methods: After removing out-of-frame reads, 2,204,828 distinct TCRbeta sequences remained. Using immunoSEQ multiplex PCR, the repertoire was profiled, and TCRdb retains in-frame clones only, with some absent. The V and J calls and clone size come from that table; D and trimming were worked out from the DNA. The sample has about 42,000 clones; roughly 80% are singletons. Single viable CD3+CD4+CD8-CD45RO+ cells were sorted as the memory CD4+ T cells.

The J gene is TRBJ1-1, the V gene TRBV20-1; D remains unclear. The sequencing input was memory CD4+ T cells from blood. The TCR was taken from an adult in good health and CMV-seronegative. The CDR3 DNA follows: TGCAGTGCTAGAGTTTCTTGGGCAGCTTTCTTT. Translated, it gives CSARVSWAAFF.